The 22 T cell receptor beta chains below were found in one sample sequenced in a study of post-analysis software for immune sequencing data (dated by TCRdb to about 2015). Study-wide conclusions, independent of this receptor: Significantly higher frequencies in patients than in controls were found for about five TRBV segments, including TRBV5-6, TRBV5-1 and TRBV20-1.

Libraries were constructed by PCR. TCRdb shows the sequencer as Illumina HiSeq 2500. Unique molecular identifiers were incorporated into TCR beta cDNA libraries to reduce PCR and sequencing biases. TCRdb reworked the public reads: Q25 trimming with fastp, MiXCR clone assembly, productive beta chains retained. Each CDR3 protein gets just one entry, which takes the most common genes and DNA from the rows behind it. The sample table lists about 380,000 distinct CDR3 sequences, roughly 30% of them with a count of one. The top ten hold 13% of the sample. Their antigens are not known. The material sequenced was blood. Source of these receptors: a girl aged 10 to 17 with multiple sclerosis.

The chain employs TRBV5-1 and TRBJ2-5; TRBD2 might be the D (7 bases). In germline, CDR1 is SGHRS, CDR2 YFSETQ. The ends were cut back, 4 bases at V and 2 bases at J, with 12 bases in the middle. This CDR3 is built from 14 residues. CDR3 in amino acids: CASSGGGPQETQYF. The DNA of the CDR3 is TGCGCCAGCAGCGGGGGGGGCCCTCAAGAGACCCAGTACTTC.

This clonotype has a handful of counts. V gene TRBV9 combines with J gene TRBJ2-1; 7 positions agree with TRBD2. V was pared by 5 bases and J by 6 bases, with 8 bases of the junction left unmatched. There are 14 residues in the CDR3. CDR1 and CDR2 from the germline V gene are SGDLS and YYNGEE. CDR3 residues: CASSGRLAGNEQFF. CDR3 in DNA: TGTGCCAGCAGTGGCAGACTAGCTGGCAATGAGCAGTTCTTC. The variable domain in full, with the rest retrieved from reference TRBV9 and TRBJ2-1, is DSGVTQTPKHLITATGQRVTLRCSPRSGDLSVYWYQQSLDQGLQFLIQYYNGEERAKGNILERFSAQQFPDLHSELNLSSLELGDSALYFCASSGRLAGNEQFFGPGTRLTVL.

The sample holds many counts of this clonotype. Here the CDR3 DNA reads TGTGCCAGCAGCTTACTGTATAGCGAGCAGTACTTC. The encoded protein is CASSLLYSEQYF. The rearrangement links TRBV7-2 to TRBJ2-7; D is undetermined. Germline-derived CDR1 and CDR2 are SGHTA and FQGNSA. The V gene lost 2 bases and the J gene lost 6 bases, with 8 bases spanning the gap. The CDR3 has 12 amino acids.

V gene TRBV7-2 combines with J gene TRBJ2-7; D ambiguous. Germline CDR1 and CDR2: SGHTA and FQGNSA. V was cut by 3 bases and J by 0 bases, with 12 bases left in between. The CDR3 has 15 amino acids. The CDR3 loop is CASSFSPGDSYEQYF. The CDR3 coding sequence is TGTGCCAGCAGCTTTTCCCCAGGAGACTCCTACGAGCAGTACTTC. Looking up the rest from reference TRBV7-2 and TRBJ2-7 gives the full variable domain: GAGVSQSPSNKVTEKGKDVELRCDPISGHTALYWYRQSLGQGLEFLIYFQGNSAPDKSGLPSDRFSAERTGGSVSTLTIQRTQQEDSAVYLCASSFSPGDSYEQYFGPGTRLTVT.

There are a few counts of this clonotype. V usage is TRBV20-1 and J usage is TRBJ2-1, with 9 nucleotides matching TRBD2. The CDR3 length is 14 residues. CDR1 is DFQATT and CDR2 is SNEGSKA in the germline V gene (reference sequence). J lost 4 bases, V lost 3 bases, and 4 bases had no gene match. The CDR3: CSARKAGGYNEQFF. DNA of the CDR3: TGCAGTGCTAGGAAGGCGGGGGGGTACAATGAGCAGTTCTTC.

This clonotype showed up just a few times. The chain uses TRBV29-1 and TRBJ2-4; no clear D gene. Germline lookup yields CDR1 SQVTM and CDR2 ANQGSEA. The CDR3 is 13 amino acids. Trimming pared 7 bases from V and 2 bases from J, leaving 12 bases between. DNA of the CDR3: TGCAGCGCCGTGGTGGGTACCAAAAACATTCAGTACTTC. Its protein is CSAVVGTKNIQYF.

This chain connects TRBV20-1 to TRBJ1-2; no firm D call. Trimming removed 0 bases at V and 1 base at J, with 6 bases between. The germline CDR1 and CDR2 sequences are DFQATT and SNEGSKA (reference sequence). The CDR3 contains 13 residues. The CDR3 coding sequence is TGCAGTGCTAGAGAAGGGCTTAACTATGGCTACACCTTC. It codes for CSAREGLNYGYTF.

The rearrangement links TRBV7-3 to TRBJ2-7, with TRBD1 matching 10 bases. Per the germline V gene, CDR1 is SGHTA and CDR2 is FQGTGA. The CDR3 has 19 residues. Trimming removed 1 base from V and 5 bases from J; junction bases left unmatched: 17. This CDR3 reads CASSLIGPVGQGVEDEQYF. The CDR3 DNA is TGTGCCAGCAGCTTAATCGGGCCCGTCGGACAGGGGGTGGAGGACGAGCAGTACTTC.

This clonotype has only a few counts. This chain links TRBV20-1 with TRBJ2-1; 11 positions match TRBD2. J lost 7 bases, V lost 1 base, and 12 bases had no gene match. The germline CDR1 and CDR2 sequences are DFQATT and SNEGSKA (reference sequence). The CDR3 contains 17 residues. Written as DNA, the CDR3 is TGCAGTGCTAGAGGAGGTGGAACTAGCGGGGGCCAGAATGAGCAGTTCTTC. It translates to CSARGGGTSGGQNEQFF.

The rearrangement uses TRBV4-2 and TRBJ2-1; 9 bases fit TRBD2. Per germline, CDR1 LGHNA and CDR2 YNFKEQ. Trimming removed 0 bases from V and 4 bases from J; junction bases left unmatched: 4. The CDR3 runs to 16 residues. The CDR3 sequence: CASSQDKAGGYNEQFF. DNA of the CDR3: TGTGCCAGCAGCCAAGATAAGGCGGGGGGGTACAATGAGCAGTTCTTC.

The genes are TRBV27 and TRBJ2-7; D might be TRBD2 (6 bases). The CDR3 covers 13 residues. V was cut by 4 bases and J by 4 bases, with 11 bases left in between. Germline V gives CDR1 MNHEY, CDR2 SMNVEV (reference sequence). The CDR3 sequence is CASSWDGTYEQYF. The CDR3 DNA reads TGTGCCAGCAGTTGGGACGGGACTTACGAGCAGTACTTC.

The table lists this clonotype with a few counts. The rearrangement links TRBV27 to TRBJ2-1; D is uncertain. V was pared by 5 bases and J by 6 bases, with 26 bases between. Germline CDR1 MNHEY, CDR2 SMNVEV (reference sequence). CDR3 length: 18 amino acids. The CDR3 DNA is TGTGCCAGCAGTCCCGGGCCGGAAGGTATCCCAGTAATCAATGAGCAGTTCTTC. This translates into CASSPGPEGIPVINEQFF.

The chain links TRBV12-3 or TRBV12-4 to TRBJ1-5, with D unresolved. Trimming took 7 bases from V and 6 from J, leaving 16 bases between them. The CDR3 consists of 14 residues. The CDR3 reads CASNIWEGSQPQHF. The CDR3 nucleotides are TGTGCCAGCAACATCTGGGAGGGCAGTCAGCCCCAGCATTTT.

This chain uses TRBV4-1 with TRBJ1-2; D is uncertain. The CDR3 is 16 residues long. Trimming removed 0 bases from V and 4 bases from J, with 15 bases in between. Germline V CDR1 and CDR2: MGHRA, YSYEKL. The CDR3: CASSQDPGGISYGYTF. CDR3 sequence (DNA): TGCGCCAGCAGCCAAGATCCCGGTGGGATTTCCTATGGCTACACCTTC.

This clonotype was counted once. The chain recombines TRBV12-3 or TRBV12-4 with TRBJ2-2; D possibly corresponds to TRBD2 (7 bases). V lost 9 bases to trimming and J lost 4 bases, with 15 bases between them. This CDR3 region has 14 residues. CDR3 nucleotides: TGTGCCAGTGGGGGGGCTAGCGGCACCGGGGAGCTGTTTTTT. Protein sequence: CASGGASGTGELFF.

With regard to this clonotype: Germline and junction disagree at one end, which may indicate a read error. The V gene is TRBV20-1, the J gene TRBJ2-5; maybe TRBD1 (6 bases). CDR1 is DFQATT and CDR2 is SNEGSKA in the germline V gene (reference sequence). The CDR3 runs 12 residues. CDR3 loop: CSARDNQGTQYF. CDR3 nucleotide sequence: TGCAGTGCACGGGACAACCAAGGGACCCAGTACTTC.

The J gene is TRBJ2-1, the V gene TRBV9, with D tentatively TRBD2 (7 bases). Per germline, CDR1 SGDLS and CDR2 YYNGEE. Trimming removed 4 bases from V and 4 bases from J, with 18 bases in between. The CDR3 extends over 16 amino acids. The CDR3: CASSTSGGHSYNEQFF. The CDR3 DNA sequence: TGTGCCAGCAGCACCTCCGGGGGGCACTCTTACAATGAGCAGTTCTTC.

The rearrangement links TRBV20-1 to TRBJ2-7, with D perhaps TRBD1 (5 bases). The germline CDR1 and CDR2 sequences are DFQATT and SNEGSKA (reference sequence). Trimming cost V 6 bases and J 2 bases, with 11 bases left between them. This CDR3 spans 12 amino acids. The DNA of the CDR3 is TGCAGTGCCCCCAGGGCCACCTACGAGCAGTACTTC. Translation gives CSAPRATYEQYF.

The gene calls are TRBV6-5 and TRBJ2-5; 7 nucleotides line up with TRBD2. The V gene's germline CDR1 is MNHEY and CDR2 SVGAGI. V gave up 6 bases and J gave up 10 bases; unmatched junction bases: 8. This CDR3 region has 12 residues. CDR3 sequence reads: CASRTGTKGQYF. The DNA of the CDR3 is TGTGCCAGCAGAACCGGGACTAAAGGCCAGTACTTC.

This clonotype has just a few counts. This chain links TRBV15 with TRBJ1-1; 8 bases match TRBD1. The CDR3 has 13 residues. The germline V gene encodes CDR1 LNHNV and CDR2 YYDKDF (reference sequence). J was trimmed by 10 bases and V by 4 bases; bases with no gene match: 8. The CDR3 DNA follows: TGTGCCACCAGCACCCAGGGGGCGGGGGGAGCTTTCTTT. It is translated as CATSTQGAGGAFF. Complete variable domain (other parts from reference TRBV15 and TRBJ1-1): DAMVIQNPRYQVTQFGKPVTLSCSQTLNHNVMYWYQQKSSQAPKLLFHYYDKDFNNEADTPDNFQSRRPNTSFCFLDIRSPGLGDTAMYLCATSTQGAGGAFFGQGTRLTVV.

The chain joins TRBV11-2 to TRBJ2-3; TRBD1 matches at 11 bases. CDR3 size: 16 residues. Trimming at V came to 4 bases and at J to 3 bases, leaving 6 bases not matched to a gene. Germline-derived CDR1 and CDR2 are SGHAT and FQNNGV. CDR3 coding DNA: TGTGCCAGCAGCTCGGGACAGGGGGTTTGGACAGATACGCAGTATTTT. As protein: CASSSGQGVWTDTQYF. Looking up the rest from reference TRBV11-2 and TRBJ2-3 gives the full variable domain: EAGVAQSPRYKIIEKRQSVAFWCNPISGHATLYWYQQILGQGPKLLIQFQNNGVVDDSQLPKDRFSAERLKGVDSTLKIQPAKLEDSAVYLCASSSGQGVWTDTQYFGPGTRLTVL.

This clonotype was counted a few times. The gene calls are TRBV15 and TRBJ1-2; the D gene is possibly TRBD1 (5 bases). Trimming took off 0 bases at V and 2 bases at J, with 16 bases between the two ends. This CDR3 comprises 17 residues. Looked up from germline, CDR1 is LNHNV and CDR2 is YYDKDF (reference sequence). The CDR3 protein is CATSRDKGPEMNYGYTF. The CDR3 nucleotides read TGTGCCACCAGCAGAGATAAGGGGCCAGAAATGAACTATGGCTACACCTTC.